This T cell receptor (beta chain) was sequenced during a study of cytomegalovirus exposure and HLA in healthy donors. The study's findings and limits: A later analysis showed HLA-associated TCR beta chains outstripping equally common others in clonal expansion.

CDR1 is SGDLS and CDR2 is YYNGEE in the germline V gene. This CDR3 contains 14 residues. Germline trimming cut 4 bases from V and 5 bases from J; bases unmatched to any gene: 7. A word on this clone: The antigen is undetermined.

The PCR employed 60 Vbeta primers together with 13 Jbeta primers. TCRdb keeps only in-frame clones here, not all; method: immunoSEQ multiplex PCR. In the table there are 100,000 to 150,000 clones, roughly 80% of which are singletons. V gene TRBV9 combines with J gene TRBJ2-5, with 8 bases aligning to TRBD2. Sequenced: PBMCs. The sequence came from a girl aged 2-10 years in good health and CMV-seronegative. The CDR3 DNA is TGTGCCAGCAGCCCGGGACTAGTCGGGGAGACCCAGTACTTC. The encoded protein is CASSPGLVGETQYF.